This T cell receptor beta chain was retrieved from a study of blood T cell repertoires in COVID-19. Study summary: Specimens from acute and convalescent COVID-19 originated in the United States, Italy and Spain. In each case, the material was cDNA or gDNA derived from T cells, B-cell-depleted T cells, or PBMCs.

Sequenced by immunoSEQ multiplex PCR; TCRdb stores in-frame clones only, minus some. This table holds roughly 60,000 clones, more than 80% found once. Sequenced material: peripheral blood. The receptor was isolated from a man older than 75 with acute or convalescent COVID-19.

Here the CDR3 DNA reads TGTGCCAGCAGCAAAGCTAGGAGGGGCCGAAAATCCTACAATGAGCAGTTCTTC. Its translation is CASSKARRGRKSYNEQFF. The chain links TRBV21-1 to TRBJ2-1; TRBD2 is the table's D call, not checked against the DNA. TRBV21-1 is a pseudogene locus. CDR3 length: 18 residues.